The present entry profiles one TCR beta chain with its context. As yet, its antigen is unknown. This entry comes from a study of ipilimumab plus nivolumab after autologous stem cell transplantation. Study-level background: Median doses per patient: roughly 5 ipilimumab, about 8 nivolumab.

Patients got ipilimumab 1 mg/kg beginning 14 to 28 days post-transplant. The CDR3 sequence is 12 residues long. Germline loops: CDR1 SGHNT, CDR2 YYREEE (reference sequence). V dropped 4 bases and J dropped 16; count of bases not matched to a gene: 6. General study results and limits: Per the authors, repertoire, Treg and microbiota data justify further study.

Using immunoSEQ multiplex PCR, the repertoire was profiled, and TCRdb retains in-frame clones only, with some absent. Of 17,000 or so clones in the sample, around 85% were seen once. The rearrangement joins TRBV5-4 to TRBJ1-4; 11 bases are shared with TRBD1. This TCR derives from a male donor with diffuse large B-cell lymphoma. The source material was PBMCs, sampled in a trial of ipilimumab plus nivolumab as post-transplant consolidation. The CDR3: CASSQGQGEPFF. The CDR3 DNA sequence: TGTGCCAGCAGCCAGGGACAGGGGGAACCGTTTTTT.